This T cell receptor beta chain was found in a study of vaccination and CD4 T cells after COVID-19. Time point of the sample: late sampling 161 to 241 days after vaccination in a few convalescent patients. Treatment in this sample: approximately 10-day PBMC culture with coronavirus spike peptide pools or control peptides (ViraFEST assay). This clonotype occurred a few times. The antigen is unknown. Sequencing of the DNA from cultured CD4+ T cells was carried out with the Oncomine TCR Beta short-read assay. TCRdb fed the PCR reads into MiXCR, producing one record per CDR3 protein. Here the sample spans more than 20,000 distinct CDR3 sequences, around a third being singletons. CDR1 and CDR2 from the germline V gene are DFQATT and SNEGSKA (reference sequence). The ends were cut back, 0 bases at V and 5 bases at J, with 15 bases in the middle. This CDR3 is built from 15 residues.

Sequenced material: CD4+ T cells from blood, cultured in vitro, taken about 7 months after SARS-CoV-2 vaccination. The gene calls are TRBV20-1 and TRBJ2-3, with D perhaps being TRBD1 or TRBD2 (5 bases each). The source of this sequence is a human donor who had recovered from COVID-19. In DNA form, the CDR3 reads TGCAGTGCTAGAGATCCTCGGGGTGGGGGAGATACGCAGTATTTT. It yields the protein CSARDPRGGGDTQYF.